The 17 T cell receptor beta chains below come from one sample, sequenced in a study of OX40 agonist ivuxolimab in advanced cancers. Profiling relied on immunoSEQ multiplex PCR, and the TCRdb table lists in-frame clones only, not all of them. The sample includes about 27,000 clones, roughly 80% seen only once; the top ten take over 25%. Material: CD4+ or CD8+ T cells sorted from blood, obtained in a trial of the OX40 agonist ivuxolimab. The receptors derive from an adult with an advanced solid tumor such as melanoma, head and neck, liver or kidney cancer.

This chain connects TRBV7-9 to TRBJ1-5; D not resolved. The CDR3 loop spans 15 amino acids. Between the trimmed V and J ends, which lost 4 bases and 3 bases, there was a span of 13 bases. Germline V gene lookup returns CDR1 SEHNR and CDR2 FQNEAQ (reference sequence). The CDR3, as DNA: TGTGCCAGCAGCTCGGAACTCGACCCCAATCAGCCCCAGCATTTT. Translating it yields CASSSELDPNQPQHF.

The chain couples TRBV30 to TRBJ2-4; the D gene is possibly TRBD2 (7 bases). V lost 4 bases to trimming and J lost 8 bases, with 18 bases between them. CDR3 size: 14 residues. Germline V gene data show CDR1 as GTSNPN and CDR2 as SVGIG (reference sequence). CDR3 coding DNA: TGTGCCTGGACGTCGGGGGGCTCGGTAGACATTCAGTACTTC. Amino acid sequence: CAWTSGGSVDIQYF.

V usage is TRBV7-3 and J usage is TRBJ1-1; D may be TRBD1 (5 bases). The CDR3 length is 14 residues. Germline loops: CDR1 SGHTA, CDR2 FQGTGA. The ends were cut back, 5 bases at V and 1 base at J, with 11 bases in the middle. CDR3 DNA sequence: TGTGCCAGCAGCCCCCTGGGGGGGAACACTGAAGCTTTCTTT. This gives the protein CASSPLGGNTEAFF.

CDR3 nucleotide sequence: TGCGCCAGCAGCTCCGATGGCGGGTACAATGAGCAGTTCTTC. Translation gives CASSSDGGYNEQFF. The chain has TRBV4-1 and TRBJ2-1; maybe TRBD2 (5 bases). This CDR3 comprises 14 residues. Trimming shortened V by 5 bases and J by 4 bases, and 12 bases separated the two germline ends. From germline, CDR1 is MGHRA and CDR2 YSYEKL.

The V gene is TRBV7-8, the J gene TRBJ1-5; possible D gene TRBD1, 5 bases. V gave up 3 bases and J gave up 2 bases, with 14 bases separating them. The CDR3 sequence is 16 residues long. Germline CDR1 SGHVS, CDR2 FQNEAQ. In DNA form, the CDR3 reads TGTGCCAGCAGCTTGGGGGACTTTAGGGGCAATCAGCCCCAGCATTTT. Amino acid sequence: CASSLGDFRGNQPQHF. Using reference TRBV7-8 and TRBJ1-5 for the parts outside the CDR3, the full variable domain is GAGVSQSPRYKVAKRGQDVALRCDPISGHVSLFWYQQALGQGPEFLTYFQNEAQLDKSGLPSDRFFAERPEGSVSTLKIQRTQQEDSAVYLCASSLGDFRGNQPQHFGDGTRLSIL.

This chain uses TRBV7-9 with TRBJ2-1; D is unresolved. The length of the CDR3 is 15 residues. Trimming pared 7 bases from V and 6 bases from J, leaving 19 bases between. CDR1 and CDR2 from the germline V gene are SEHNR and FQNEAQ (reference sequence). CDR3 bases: TGTGCCAGCACCCCCGGAACCGCGAGGTTCAATGAGCAGTTCTTC. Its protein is CASTPGTARFNEQFF.

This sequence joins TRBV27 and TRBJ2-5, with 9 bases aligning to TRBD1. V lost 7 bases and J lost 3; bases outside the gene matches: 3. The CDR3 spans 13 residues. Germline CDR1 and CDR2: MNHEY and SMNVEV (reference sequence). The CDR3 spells CASKTGGEETQYF. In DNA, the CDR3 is TGTGCCAGCAAAACAGGGGGCGAAGAGACCCAGTACTTC.

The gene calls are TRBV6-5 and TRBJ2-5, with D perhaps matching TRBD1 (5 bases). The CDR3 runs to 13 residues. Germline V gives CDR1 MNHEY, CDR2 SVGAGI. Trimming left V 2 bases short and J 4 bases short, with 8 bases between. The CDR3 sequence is CASSYMQGETQYF. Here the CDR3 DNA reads TGTGCCAGCAGTTACATGCAGGGAGAGACCCAGTACTTC.

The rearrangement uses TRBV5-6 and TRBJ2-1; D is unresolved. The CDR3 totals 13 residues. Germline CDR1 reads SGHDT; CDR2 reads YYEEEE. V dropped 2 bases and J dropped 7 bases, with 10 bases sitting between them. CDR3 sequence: CASSFGMLNEQFF. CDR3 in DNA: TGTGCCAGCAGCTTCGGCATGTTGAATGAGCAGTTCTTC.

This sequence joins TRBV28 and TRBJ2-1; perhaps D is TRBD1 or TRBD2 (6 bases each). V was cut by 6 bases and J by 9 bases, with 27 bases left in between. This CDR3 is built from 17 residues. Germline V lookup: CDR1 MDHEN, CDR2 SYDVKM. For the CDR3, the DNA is TGTGCCAGCAGACCGACTTCGGTTACGGTAAAGGGGGGTGAGCAGTTCTTC. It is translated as CASRPTSVTVKGGEQFF.

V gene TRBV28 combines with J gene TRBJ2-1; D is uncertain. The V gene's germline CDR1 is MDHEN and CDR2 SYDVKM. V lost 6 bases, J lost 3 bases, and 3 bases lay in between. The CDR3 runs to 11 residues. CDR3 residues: CASSYYNEQFF. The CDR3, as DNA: TGTGCCAGCAGCTACTACAATGAGCAGTTCTTC.

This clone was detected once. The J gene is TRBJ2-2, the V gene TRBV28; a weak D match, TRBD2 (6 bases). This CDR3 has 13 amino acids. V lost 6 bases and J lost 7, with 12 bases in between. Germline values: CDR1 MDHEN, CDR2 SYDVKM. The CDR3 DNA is TGTGCCAGCAGCTTGACGGGACTCGGGGAGCTGTTTTTT. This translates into CASSLTGLGELFF.

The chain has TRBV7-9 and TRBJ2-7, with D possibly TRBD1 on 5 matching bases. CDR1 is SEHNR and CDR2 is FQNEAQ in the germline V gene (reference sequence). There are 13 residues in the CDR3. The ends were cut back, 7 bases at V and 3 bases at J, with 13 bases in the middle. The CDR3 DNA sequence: TGTGCCAGCACCAATAACAGGTACTACGAGCAGTACTTC. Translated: CASTNNRYYEQYF.

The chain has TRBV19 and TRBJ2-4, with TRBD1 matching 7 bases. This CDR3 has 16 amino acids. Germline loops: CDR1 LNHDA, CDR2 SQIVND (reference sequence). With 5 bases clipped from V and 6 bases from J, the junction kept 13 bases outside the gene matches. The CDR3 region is CASSVLPTGSLNIQYF. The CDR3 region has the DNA TGTGCCAGTAGTGTTCTCCCGACAGGGAGCTTAAACATTCAGTACTTC.

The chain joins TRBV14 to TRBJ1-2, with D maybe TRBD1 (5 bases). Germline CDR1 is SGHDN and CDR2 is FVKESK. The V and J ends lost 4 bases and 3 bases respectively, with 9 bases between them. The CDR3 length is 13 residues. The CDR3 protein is CASSRRQYYGYTF. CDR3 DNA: TGTGCCAGCAGCCGTCGACAGTACTATGGCTACACCTTC. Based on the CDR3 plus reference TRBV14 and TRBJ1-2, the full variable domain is EAGVTQFPSHSVIEKGQTVTLRCDPISGHDNLYWYRRVMGKEIKFLLHFVKESKQDESGMPNNRFLAERTGGTYSTLKVQPAELEDSGVYFCASSRRQYYGYTFGSGTRLTVV.

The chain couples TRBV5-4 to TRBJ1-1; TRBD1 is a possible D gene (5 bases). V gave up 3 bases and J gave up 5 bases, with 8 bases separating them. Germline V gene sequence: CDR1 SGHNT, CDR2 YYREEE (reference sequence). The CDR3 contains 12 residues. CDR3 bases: TGTGCCAGCAGCTCAGGGAATACTGAAGCTTTCTTT. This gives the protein CASSSGNTEAFF.

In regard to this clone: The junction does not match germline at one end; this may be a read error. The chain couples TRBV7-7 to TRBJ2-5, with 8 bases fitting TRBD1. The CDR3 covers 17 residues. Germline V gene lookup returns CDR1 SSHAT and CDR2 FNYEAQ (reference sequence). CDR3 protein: CASSFDIYRGSQETQYF. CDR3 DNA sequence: TGTGCTAGCAGCTTTGACATCTACAGGGGGTCCCAAGAGACCCAGTACTTC.